The rows below give T cell receptor beta chains drawn from one sample of a study of T-cell reconstitution after alpha-beta-depleted transplantation in children. TCRdb redid the calling of the PCR reads with MiXCR, one entry per CDR3 protein. The repertoire includes hundreds of thousands of distinct CDR3 sequences, around 19% of them detected once, and 3% to 4% sits in the top ten. The sequencing used PBMCs from the stem cell graft donor, collected from the stem cell graft. These receptors were collected from a human donor who donated a stem cell graft to a child with acute lymphoblastic leukemia. Both conserved end residues are part of each CDR3. D genes are given only for firm matches. Clone size, where shown, is once, few, many, or a class for clones that have expanded.

J | size | V | D | DNA | CDR3
TRBJ1-5 | NA | TRBV12-3/TRBV12-4 | NA | TGTGCCAGCAGTTTAAGCGCCGGCTACAGGCAAAATCAGCCCCAGCATTTT | CASSLSAGYRQNQPQHF
TRBJ2-7 | NA | TRBV19 | TRBD1 | TGTGCCAGCTCGGACAGGGGGCAGGCTAGCGGGCCCTACGAGCAGTACTTC | CASSDRGQASGPYEQYF
TRBJ2-1 | few | TRBV29-1 | TRBD2 | TGCAGCCTCTCCCGGTTCTTGGCTAGCGGGAGCTCCCACAATGAGCAGTTCTTC | CSLSRFLASGSSHNEQFF
TRBJ2-3 | few | TRBV5-1 | TRBD2 | TGCGCCAGCAGCTTACCTCTAGCGGGAGGCACAGATACGCAGTATTTT | CASSLPLAGGTDTQYF
TRBJ2-3 | few | TRBV12-3/TRBV12-4 | TRBD2 | TGTGCCAGCAGTTTGTCTTATCCAGCGGGATCTACAGATACGCAGTATTTT | CASSLSYPAGSTDTQYF
TRBJ2-7 | few | TRBV5-1 | NA | TGCGCCAGCAGCTGGATAGTCTCCTACGAGCAGTACTTC | CASSWIVSYEQYF
TRBJ2-3 | NA | TRBV6-5 | NA | TGTGCCAGCAGTTACTCGGCAGGGGCAGATACGCAGTATTTT | CASSYSAGADTQYF
TRBJ1-1 | few | TRBV5-1 | NA | TGCGCCAGCAGCTTGGCTTTCAGGGGACCGAACACTGAAGCTTTCTTT | CASSLAFRGPNTEAFF
TRBJ2-1 | NA | TRBV6-2/TRBV6-3 | NA | TGTGCCAGCAGTCCCGGGTCTAATGAGCAGTTCTTC | CASSPGSNEQFF
TRBJ2-7 | many | TRBV7-6 | NA | TGTGCCAGCAGCACCTTGGGCGCCCTCCCACCCGAGCAGTACTTC | CASSTLGALPPEQYF
TRBJ2-1 | NA | TRBV20-1 | TRBD2 | TGCTGTGCTAGGAGCGGGATTGAATATGAGCAGTTCTTC | CCARSGIEYEQFF
TRBJ1-1 | few | TRBV11-1 | TRBD1 | TGTGCCAGCAGCTCCTCTCGGGACAGGGTCTATGGGAACACTGAAGCTTTCTTT | CASSSSRDRVYGNTEAFF
TRBJ1-5 | NA | TRBV4-1 | NA | TGCGCCAGCAGCCAAGAGACCAGCAATCAGCCCCAGCATTTT | CASSQETSNQPQHF
TRBJ1-6 | NA | TRBV11-1 | NA | TGTGCCAGCAGCTCAAAAGGAGTTGGGGCCTCAACTAATTCACCCCTCCACTTT | CASSSKGVGASTNSPLHF
TRBJ1-3 | few | TRBV20-1 | NA | TGCAGTGCGATAGGGGAAGGAAACACCATATATTTT | CSAIGEGNTIYF